The 16 T cell receptor beta chains below come from one sample, sequenced in a study of T cell responses to AZD1222 COVID-19 vaccine. Sequencing was performed with immunoSEQ multiplex PCR; in TCRdb, only in-frame clones are kept and a portion is missing. This table holds roughly 150,000 clones, about 83% found once. Sequenced material: peripheral blood, taken 28 days after the second AZD1222 dose. These receptors were taken from an adult who received the AZD1222 COVID-19 vaccine.

In this sample, this clone turned up a few times. This chain joins TRBV2 and TRBJ1-1; D is unclear. This CDR3 is 14 amino acids long. Germline V gene lookup returns CDR1 SNHLY and CDR2 FYNNEI. Trimming took 2 bases from V and 0 from J, leaving 7 bases between them. CDR3 region: CASSEQLMNTEAFF. DNA of the CDR3: TGTGCCAGCAGTGAACAGCTAATGAACACTGAAGCTTTCTTT.

The chain employs TRBV14 and TRBJ2-3, with TRBD2 matching 7 bases. This CDR3 is built from 15 residues. V trimming: 2 bases; J trimming: 3 bases; junction bases outside the gene matches: 5. Per the germline V gene, CDR1 is SGHDN and CDR2 is FVKESK. CDR3 nucleotide sequence: TGTGCCAGCAGCCAACTTGGGGGACTAACAGATACGCAGTATTTT. Translated: CASSQLGGLTDTQYF.

The chain couples TRBV19 to TRBJ1-1; D might be TRBD1 (5 bases). CDR1 is LNHDA, CDR2 SQIVND, per germline (reference sequence). The CDR3 runs 15 residues. V gave up 1 base and J gave up 2 bases, with 11 bases separating them. For the CDR3, the DNA is TGTGCCAGTAGTATAGTATCCGGGACCAACACTGAAGCTTTCTTT. Translating it yields CASSIVSGTNTEAFF.

V gene TRBV15 combines with J gene TRBJ2-7; D is perhaps TRBD2 (7 bases). Trimming stripped 6 bases from V and 4 bases from J, with 19 bases between. Germline V lookup: CDR1 LNHNV, CDR2 YYDKDF (reference sequence). The CDR3 consists of 15 residues. The CDR3 loop reads CATRKGGTGGYEQYF. The CDR3 nucleotides are TGTGCCACCAGAAAGGGGGGGACCGGCGGATACGAGCAGTACTTC.

This sequence joins TRBV29-1 and TRBJ2-1; 9 bases map to TRBD2. This CDR3 has 12 amino acids. V gave up 7 bases and J gave up 6 bases; unmatched junction bases: 4. Germline V lookup: CDR1 SQVTM, CDR2 ANQGSEA. The CDR3 DNA follows: TGCAGCGGCGGGGGGGCCGTCAATGAGCAGTTCTTC. Its protein product is CSGGGAVNEQFF.

This chain connects TRBV5-4 to TRBJ1-2; no clear D gene. This CDR3 contains 13 residues. V shed 1 base and J shed 6 bases, with 10 bases lying between them. Germline CDR1 is SGHNT and CDR2 is YYREEE (reference sequence). Here the CDR3 DNA reads TGTGCCAGCAGCTTGAAGGAAAACAATGGCTACACCTTC. This gives the protein CASSLKENNGYTF.

The chain combines TRBV12-3 or TRBV12-4 with TRBJ2-1, with unresolved D. V was pared by 6 bases and J by 6 bases, with 9 bases between. This CDR3 has 12 amino acids. CDR3 amino acids: CASRSLSNEQFF. The CDR3 nucleotides read TGTGCCAGCAGATCCCTTAGCAATGAGCAGTTCTTC.

This chain joins TRBV2 and TRBJ2-3; 7 bases fit TRBD2. Germline CDR1 is SNHLY and CDR2 is FYNNEI. V lost 4 bases, J lost 7 bases, and 8 bases stayed unmatched. The CDR3 contains 14 residues. CDR3 DNA: TGTGCCAGCAGTGGGAGCGGGGAGTTTAATACGCAGTATTTT. As protein: CASSGSGEFNTQYF. The full variable domain, completed using reference TRBV2 and TRBJ2-3, is EPEVTQTPSHQVTQMGQEVILRCVPISNHLYFYWYRQILGQKVEFLVSFYNNEISEKSEIFDDQFSVERPDGSNFTLKIRSTKLEDSAMYFCASSGSGEFNTQYFGPGTRLTVL.

This clone occurred once. This chain uses TRBV4-1 with TRBJ1-2; 7 positions agree with TRBD1. Germline lookup yields CDR1 MGHRA and CDR2 YSYEKL. The CDR3 has 15 residues. J lost 8 bases, V lost 3 bases, and 12 bases had no gene match. CDR3: CASSQADRDLGGYTF. CDR3 DNA: TGCGCCAGCAGCCAGGCTGACAGGGATTTAGGAGGCTACACCTTC.

On this clone itself: Additional DNA sequences in this sample encode the identical CDR3. The V call is TRBV4-1, the J call TRBJ2-3; no reliable D call. With 1 base removed from V and 5 bases from J, the gap between germline ends came to 10 bases. The CDR3 length is 14 residues. Germline-derived CDR1 and CDR2 are MGHRA and YSYEKL. As DNA, the CDR3 is TGCGCCAGCAGCCAAGTGCTGGCTAAAGATACGCAGTATTTT. The encoded protein is CASSQVLAKDTQYF.

This chain connects TRBV9 to TRBJ1-2; 7 bases fit TRBD1. CDR3 size: 16 residues. Germline V lookup: CDR1 SGDLS, CDR2 YYNGEE. Trimming cost V 3 bases and J 3 bases; bases outside gene matches: 11. CDR3 sequence reads: CASSASTGWEYYGYTF. The DNA of the CDR3 is TGTGCCAGCAGCGCGTCGACAGGGTGGGAATACTATGGCTACACCTTC.

V and J are TRBV5-6 and TRBJ1-5; no firm D call. Germline assignment: CDR1 SGHDT and CDR2 YYEEEE. V was clipped by 2 bases and J by 6 bases, with 12 bases between them. This CDR3 comprises 14 residues. Here the CDR3 reads CASSLSLGGQPQHF. The CDR3, as DNA: TGTGCCAGCAGCTTAAGTCTGGGCGGTCAGCCCCAGCATTTT.

The chain carries TRBV2 and TRBJ2-3, with 8 bases lining up with TRBD2. CDR1 and CDR2 from the germline V gene are SNHLY and FYNNEI. CDR3 length equals 15 residues. The V and J ends lost 4 bases and 3 bases, in that order; junction bases with no gene match: 6. This CDR3 reads CASSGLAGWTDTQYF. As DNA, the CDR3 is TGTGCCAGCAGTGGTCTAGCGGGCTGGACAGATACGCAGTATTTT.

This chain joins TRBV4-1 and TRBJ1-2, with D tentatively TRBD1 (6 bases). Germline CDR1 reads MGHRA; CDR2 reads YSYEKL. The CDR3 has 17 residues. V gave up 2 bases and J gave up 2 bases, with 18 bases separating them. CDR3 protein: CASSQLGQRKTNYGYTF. CDR3 DNA: TGCGCCAGCAGCCAACTTGGACAGCGAAAAACAAACTATGGCTACACCTTC.

The chain carries TRBV6-2 or TRBV6-3 and TRBJ2-5; D is uncertain. The CDR3 length is 11 residues. Germline V CDR1 and CDR2: MNHEY, SVGEGT. Trimming shortened V by 0 bases and J by 5 bases, and 1 base separated the two germline ends. CDR3 bases: TGTGCCAGCAGTTACTCGGAGACCCAGTACTTC. This encodes CASSYSETQYF.

This clone was counted between two and nine times. The chain is built from TRBV9 and TRBJ2-7, with D perhaps matching TRBD1 (6 bases). V was shortened by 3 bases and J by 0 bases, with 10 bases between the two germline ends. The CDR3 is 14 amino acids. From germline, CDR1 is SGDLS and CDR2 YYNGEE. The CDR3 DNA reads TGTGCCAGCAGCGAAGGGGGAAGCTCCTACGAGCAGTACTTC. This encodes CASSEGGSSYEQYF.